This T cell receptor beta chain was found in a study of molecular identifiers for immune sequencing clone quantification. The wider study: Four portions were sequenced after RNA from roughly 18,000 or 92,000 naive CD8 cells was split five ways in replicates. Study-wide findings and caveats: Clones that exceeded 20 RNA copies held over 99% of effector molecules, yet under 1% in naive cells. Detection of one spiked Jurkat cell's TCR RNA reportedly worked in some 980,000 naive cells. For highly expanded clones, sizes could be underestimated when identical TCR molecules share a barcode.

In TCRdb, the PCR reads were re-called with MiXCR into one record per CDR3 protein. Of about 65,000 distinct CDR3 sequences listed, 15% to 20% are singletons. At least ten counts were recorded for this clonotype. Its antigen is undetermined. This CDR3 region has 13 residues. V lost 7 bases, J lost 3 bases, and 2 bases stayed unmatched. The germline V gene has CDR1 LNHDA and CDR2 SQIVND (reference sequence). Sequencing was carried out using naive CD8+ T cells from blood, with Jurkat cell RNA spiked in. Subset meaning: FACS-sorted CD8+CD4-CCR7+CD45RA+ naive T cells. The V call is TRBV19, the J call TRBJ2-7; 11 nucleotides align to TRBD2. The source of this sequence is a human donor in good health. Some libraries in this study had Jurkat cell RNA spiked in. The CDR3 region is CASTTSGSYEQYF. CDR3 in DNA: TGTGCCAGTACTACTAGCGGGAGCTACGAGCAGTACTTC.